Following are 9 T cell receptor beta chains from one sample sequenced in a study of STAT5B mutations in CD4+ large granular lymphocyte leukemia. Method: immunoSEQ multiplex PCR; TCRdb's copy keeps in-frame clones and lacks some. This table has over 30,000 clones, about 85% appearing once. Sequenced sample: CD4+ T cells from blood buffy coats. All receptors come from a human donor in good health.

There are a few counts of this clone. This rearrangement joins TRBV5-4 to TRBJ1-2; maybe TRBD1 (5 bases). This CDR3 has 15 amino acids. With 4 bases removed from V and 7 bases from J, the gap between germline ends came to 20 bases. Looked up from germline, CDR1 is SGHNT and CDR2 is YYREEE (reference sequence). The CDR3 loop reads CASSMGREFGGGYTF. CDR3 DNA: TGTGCCAGCAGCATGGGACGGGAATTCGGGGGTGGCTACACCTTC. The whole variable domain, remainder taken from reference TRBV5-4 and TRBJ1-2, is ETGVTQSPTHLIKTRGQQVTLRCSSQSGHNTVSWYQQALGQGPQFIFQYYREEENGRGNFPPRFSGLQFPNYSSELNVNALELDDSALYLCASSMGREFGGGYTFGSGTRLTVV.

CDR3 amino acids: CASSWSLNEQFF. The CDR3 DNA reads as TGTGCCAGCAGCTGGAGCTTGAATGAGCAGTTCTTC. This rearrangement joins TRBV7-2 to TRBJ2-1; D not resolved. V dropped 4 bases and J dropped 7 bases, with 8 bases sitting between them. The germline V gene has CDR1 SGHTA and CDR2 FQGNSA. The CDR3 has 12 amino acids.

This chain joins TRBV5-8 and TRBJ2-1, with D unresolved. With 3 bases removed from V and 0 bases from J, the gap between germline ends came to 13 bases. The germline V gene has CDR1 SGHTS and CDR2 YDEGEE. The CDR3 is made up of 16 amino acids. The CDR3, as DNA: TGTGCCAGCAGCTGGGGAAGGGTGGGCTCCTACAATGAGCAGTTCTTC. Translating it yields CASSWGRVGSYNEQFF.

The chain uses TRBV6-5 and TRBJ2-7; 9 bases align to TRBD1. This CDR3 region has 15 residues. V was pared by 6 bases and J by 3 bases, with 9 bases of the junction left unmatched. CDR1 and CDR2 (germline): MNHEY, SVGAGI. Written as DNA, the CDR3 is TGTGCCAGCAGGACTACCGGGACAGGGAACTACGAGCAGTACTTC. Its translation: CASRTTGTGNYEQYF.

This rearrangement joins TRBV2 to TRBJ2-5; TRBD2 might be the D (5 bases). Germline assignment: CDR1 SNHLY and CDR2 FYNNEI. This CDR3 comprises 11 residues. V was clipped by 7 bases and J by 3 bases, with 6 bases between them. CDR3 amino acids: CASKAEETQYF. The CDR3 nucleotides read TGTGCCAGCAAAGCGGAAGAGACCCAGTACTTC.

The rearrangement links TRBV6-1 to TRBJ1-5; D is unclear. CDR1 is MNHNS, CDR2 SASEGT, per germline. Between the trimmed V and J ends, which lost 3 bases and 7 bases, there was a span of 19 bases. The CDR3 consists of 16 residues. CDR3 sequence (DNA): TGTGCCAGCAGTGAGGCCGGGAGACCCCGGGGACAGCCCCAGCATTTT. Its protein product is CASSEAGRPRGQPQHF.

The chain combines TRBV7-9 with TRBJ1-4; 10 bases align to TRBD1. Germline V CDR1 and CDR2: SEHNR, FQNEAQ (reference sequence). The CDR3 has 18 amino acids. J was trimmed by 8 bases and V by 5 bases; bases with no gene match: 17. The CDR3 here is CASSGGDRGKQWEEKLFF. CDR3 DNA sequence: TGTGCCAGCAGCGGGGGGGACAGGGGAAAGCAATGGGAAGAAAAACTGTTTTTT.

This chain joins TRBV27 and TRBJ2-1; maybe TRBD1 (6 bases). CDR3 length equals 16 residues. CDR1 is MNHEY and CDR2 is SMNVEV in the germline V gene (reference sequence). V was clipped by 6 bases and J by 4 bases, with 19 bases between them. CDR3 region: CASRGSTGRFYNEQFF. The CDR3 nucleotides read TGTGCCAGCAGGGGGTCGACAGGACGATTTTACAATGAGCAGTTCTTC.

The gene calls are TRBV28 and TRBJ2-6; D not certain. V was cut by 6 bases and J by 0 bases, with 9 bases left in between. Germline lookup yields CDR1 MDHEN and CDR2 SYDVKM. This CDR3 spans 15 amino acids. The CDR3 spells CASSTGSSGANVLTF. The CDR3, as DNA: TGTGCCAGCAGCACGGGTTCCTCTGGGGCCAACGTCCTGACTTTC.